A single sample gave rise to the 10 T cell receptor beta chains below, sequenced in a study of blood T cell repertoires in COVID-19. Sequencing was performed with immunoSEQ multiplex PCR; in TCRdb, only in-frame clones are kept and a portion is missing. Seen here are under 350,000 clones, around 86% observed once, and the top ten hold around 4%. The sample taken for sequencing was PBMCs or T cells enriched from blood (not recorded which). Receptors originate from a woman between 40 and 50 years old with acute COVID-19.

The chain recombines TRBV10-3 with TRBJ2-4; 8 nucleotides match TRBD1. Per the germline V gene, CDR1 is ENHRY and CDR2 is SYGVKD. This CDR3 contains 13 residues. J was trimmed by 8 bases and V by 6 bases; bases with no gene match: 6. DNA of the CDR3: TGTGCCATCAGCCAAGGACAGGGAGACATTCAGTACTTC. Its translation: CAISQGQGDIQYF.

The rearrangement links TRBV7-2 to TRBJ2-7; TRBD2 matches at 8 bases. CDR3 length: 16 residues. Trimming took 1 base from V and 2 from J; bases not matched to a gene: 7. CDR1 and CDR2 (germline): SGHTA, FQGNSA. For the CDR3, the DNA is TGTGCCAGCAGCTTAGATTCGGGAGGGACACCCTACGAGCAGTACTTC. It encodes CASSLDSGGTPYEQYF.

This clone has only a few counts. The V and J genes are TRBV2 and TRBJ2-7; D ambiguous. V was cut by 4 bases and J by 0 bases, with 4 bases left in between. CDR1 is SNHLY and CDR2 is FYNNEI in the germline V gene. The CDR3 runs 12 residues. The CDR3 loop reads CASSALSYEQYF. In DNA, the CDR3 is TGTGCCAGCAGTGCCCTCTCCTACGAGCAGTACTTC.

This sequence joins TRBV29-1 and TRBJ1-1; 7 bases agree with TRBD1. CDR3 size: 14 residues. CDR1 and CDR2 (germline): SQVTM, ANQGSEA. V lost 3 bases to trimming and J lost 4 bases; unmatched junction nucleotides: 8. CDR3 amino acids: CSVDRGTLGTEAFF. The CDR3 bases are TGCAGCGTTGACAGGGGGACGTTGGGCACTGAAGCTTTCTTT.

V usage is TRBV24-1 and J usage is TRBJ1-5; D remains unclear. Trimming removed 3 bases at V and 3 bases at J, with 20 bases between. The CDR3 is 18 amino acids. CDR1 and CDR2 (germline): KGHDR, SFDVKD. Here the CDR3 reads CATSDNPGRSDFNQPQHF. CDR3 nucleotides: TGTGCCACCAGTGATAACCCGGGGAGGTCGGACTTCAATCAGCCCCAGCATTTT.

V gene TRBV9 combines with J gene TRBJ1-2; 7 nucleotides line up with TRBD1. This CDR3 comprises 17 residues. Per the germline V gene, CDR1 is SGDLS and CDR2 is YYNGEE. Trimming took 4 bases from V and 0 from J; bases not matched to a gene: 12. CDR3 in DNA: TGTGCCAGCAGCTATGGGACAGCAGAGCCCCCTAACTATGGCTACACCTTC. Its protein product is CASSYGTAEPPNYGYTF. The full variable domain, completed using reference TRBV9 and TRBJ1-2, is DSGVTQTPKHLITATGQRVTLRCSPRSGDLSVYWYQQSLDQGLQFLIQYYNGEERAKGNILERFSAQQFPDLHSELNLSSLELGDSALYFCASSYGTAEPPNYGYTFGSGTRLTVV.

To note about this clone: The sample carries other DNA sequences with the same CDR3. The chain has TRBV18 and TRBJ2-1; 11 bases agree with TRBD2. The V gene end was trimmed by 3 bases and the J gene end by 5 bases; junction bases not matched to a gene: 3. Germline V CDR1 and CDR2: KGHSH, LQKENI. CDR3 length: 15 residues. CDR3 nucleotide sequence: TGTGCCAGCTCACCTCTAGCGGGGGGCCACAATGAGCAGTTCTTC. It translates to CASSPLAGGHNEQFF. Based on the CDR3 plus reference TRBV18 and TRBJ2-1, the full variable domain is NAGVMQNPRHLVRRRGQEARLRCSPMKGHSHVYWYRQLPEEGLKFMVYLQKENIIDESGMPKERFSAEFPKEGPSILRIQQVVRGDSAAYFCASSPLAGGHNEQFFGPGTRLTVL.

V and J are TRBV27 and TRBJ2-5; 7 positions match TRBD1. Germline V gene lookup returns CDR1 MNHEY and CDR2 SMNVEV (reference sequence). The CDR3 runs to 16 residues. The V gene end was trimmed by 6 bases and the J gene end by 2 bases; junction bases not matched to a gene: 12. CDR3 DNA: TGTGCCAGCAGCCCCTCCAGGGGGTTAAAACAAGAGACCCAGTACTTC. Translated: CASSPSRGLKQETQYF.

The chain combines TRBV5-4 with TRBJ2-2, with D hard to call. This CDR3 is 15 amino acids long. The germline gives CDR1 SGHNT, CDR2 YYREEE (reference sequence). The germline V and J ends were trimmed by 2 bases and 3 bases, with 11 bases remaining between them. CDR3 nucleotides: TGTGCCAGCAGCTTTCGTTATGGAGACACCGGGGAGCTGTTTTTT. This gives the protein CASSFRYGDTGELFF.

This chain joins TRBV9 and TRBJ1-4; 7 bases match TRBD1. This CDR3 comprises 13 residues. Germline trimming cut 2 bases from V and 14 bases from J; bases unmatched to any gene: 9. Germline CDR1 reads SGDLS; CDR2 reads YYNGEE. CDR3 DNA sequence: TGTGCCAGCAGCGTGGCAGGACCGGGACAGCTGTTTTTT. Amino acid sequence: CASSVAGPGQLFF.